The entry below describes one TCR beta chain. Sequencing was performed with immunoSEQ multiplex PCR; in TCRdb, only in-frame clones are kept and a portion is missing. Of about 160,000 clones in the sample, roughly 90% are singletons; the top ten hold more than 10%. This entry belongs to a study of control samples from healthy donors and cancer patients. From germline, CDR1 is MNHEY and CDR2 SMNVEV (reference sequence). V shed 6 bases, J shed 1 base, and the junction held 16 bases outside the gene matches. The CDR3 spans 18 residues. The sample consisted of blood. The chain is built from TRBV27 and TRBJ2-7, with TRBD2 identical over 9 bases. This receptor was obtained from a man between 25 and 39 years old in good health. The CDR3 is CASRKSGTSHSTSYEQYF. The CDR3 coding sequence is TGTGCCAGCAGAAAGAGTGGGACTAGCCACAGTACTTCCTACGAGCAGTACTTC.